This T cell receptor (beta chain) was obtained from a study of cytomegalovirus exposure and HLA in healthy donors. Findings of the study overall: Many donors carried some public TCRs, although rarity characterized most TCR sequences.

TCRdb's table, derived via immunoSEQ multiplex PCR, lists solely in-frame clones and lacks some. Of some 80,000 clones in the sample, approximately 96% were seen once. The CDR3 extends over 17 amino acids. CDR1 and CDR2 (germline): MGHRA, YSYEKL. V shed 6 bases, J shed 3 bases, and the junction held 15 bases outside the gene matches. In the case of this clone: Its cognate antigen is unknown.

The donors were in the approximately 120-subject validation cohort, distinct from the approximately 700-subject first cohort. This TCR came from a woman aged 18-30 years in good health and CMV-seronegative. The chain employs TRBV4-1 and TRBJ1-1, with 8 bases that match TRBD1. The sequencing input was PBMCs. For the CDR3, the DNA is TGCGCCAGCAGACTCCGATCAGGGGGCTTTTCGTACACTGAAGCTTTCTTT. Protein product: CASRLRSGGFSYTEAFF.